The entry that follows covers one T cell receptor (beta chain) sequence. Blood was collected once per donor into heparin, averaging approximately 0.11 L. The data were obtained in a study of beta chain features in type 1 diabetes. The study reverse transcribed the entire isolated RNA, so it sequenced expressed TCRB transcripts. Data came from immunoSEQ multiplex PCR; TCRdb stores just in-frame clones and leaves some out. The sample lists under 450,000 clones; roughly 14% were seen once. Trimming shortened V by 4 bases and J by 5 bases, and 14 bases separated the two germline ends. The CDR3 loop spans 13 amino acids. The V gene's germline CDR1 is SQVTM and CDR2 ANQGSEA.

The chain carries TRBV29-1 and TRBJ2-5; D perhaps matches TRBD1 (5 bases). The sample was naive CD4+ T cells from blood. The TCR originated in a man aged 30-40 years in good health. CDR3 sequence reads: CSVGGRARETQYF. CDR3 nucleotides: TGCAGCGTTGGGGGCAGGGCTAGGGAGACCCAGTACTTC.